The clone carrying this TCR beta chain was seen just once. Germline V CDR1 and CDR2: SQVTM, ANQGSEA. Trimming stripped 6 bases from V and 3 bases from J, with 18 bases between. CDR3 size: 14 residues. Researchers ran the PCR with 60 Vbeta and 13 Jbeta primers. Method: immunoSEQ multiplex PCR; TCRdb's copy keeps in-frame clones and lacks some. This sample has 120,000 to 150,000 clones, with around three quarters found just once. The data were obtained in a study of cytomegalovirus exposure and HLA in healthy donors. The chain has TRBV29-1 and TRBJ2-7; possible D gene TRBD1, 5 bases. This receptor was taken from a man in his forties in good health and CMV-seropositive. The sequenced material came from PBMCs. CDR3 bases: TGCAGCGTGGAAACTGGACAACGTCGCTACGAGCAGTACTTC. Its translation: CSVETGQRRYEQYF.